Presented here are 23 T cell receptor beta chains from one specimen sequenced in a study of TIL therapy for anti-PD-1-resistant metastatic lung cancer. Time point reported: pre-treatment sample, taken before nivolumab and TIL therapy. Pleural nodules or supraclavicular lymph nodes made up most of the excised metastases sampled. Sequencing used immunoSEQ v3. The repertoire was sequenced with immunoSEQ multiplex PCR; TCRdb's copy has only in-frame clones and lacks some. The top ten hold about 6% of the sample, which has tens of thousands of clones, just over 70% seen once. The source material was tumor tissue, sampled at baseline. These receptors were taken from a person between 25 and 80 years old with non-small cell lung cancer.

This CDR3 reads CASSLGLGEKLFF. The CDR3 bases are TGTGCCAGCAGTTTGGGGCTGGGCGAAAAACTGTTTTTT. The chain carries TRBV28 and TRBJ1-4, with D possibly being TRBD1 (5 bases). CDR3 length: 13 amino acids. The V and J ends lost 3 bases and 8 bases respectively, with 10 bases between them. Germline V gene data show CDR1 as MDHEN and CDR2 as SYDVKM.

The CDR3 loop is CASSLLAGPYEQYF. In DNA form, the CDR3 reads TGTGCCAGCAGCTTACTAGCGGGACCCTACGAGCAGTACTTC. The V gene is TRBV7-8, the J gene TRBJ2-7; TRBD2 matches at 9 bases. CDR1 SGHVS and CDR2 FQNEAQ come from the germline V gene. This CDR3 contains 14 residues. The J segment lost 2 bases and the V segment lost 2 bases, leaving 1 base of the junction unmatched.

This clone was found a few times. The chain is built from TRBV15 and TRBJ2-6; D might be TRBD2 (5 bases). The V end was cut by 11 bases, the J end by 1 base, with 15 bases between. This CDR3 comprises 15 residues. CDR1 LNHNV and CDR2 YYDKDF come from the germline V gene (reference sequence). The CDR3 DNA reads TGTGCCGTCCTCATCTGGGAGTCTGGGGCCAACGTCCTGACTTTC. Protein sequence: CAVLIWESGANVLTF.

The chain uses TRBV9 and TRBJ2-5, with 9 bases that match TRBD2. Losses at the gene ends were 0 bases for V and 5 bases for J; bases not matched to a gene: 5. CDR3 length equals 15 residues. Germline-derived CDR1 and CDR2 are SGDLS and YYNGEE. In nucleotides, the CDR3 is TGTGCCAGCAGCGTAGGTGGTAGCGGGGGTGAGACCCAGTACTTC. It is translated as CASSVGGSGGETQYF. Based on the CDR3 plus reference TRBV9 and TRBJ2-5, the full variable domain is DSGVTQTPKHLITATGQRVTLRCSPRSGDLSVYWYQQSLDQGLQFLIQYYNGEERAKGNILERFSAQQFPDLHSELNLSSLELGDSALYFCASSVGGSGGETQYFGPGTRLLVL.

The CDR3: CASSSRDRRFTNEKLFF. The CDR3 bases are TGTGCCAGCAGCTCCCGTGACAGGAGATTTACTAATGAAAAACTGTTTTTT. V usage is TRBV11-2 and J usage is TRBJ1-4; D perhaps matches TRBD1 (6 bases). V was trimmed by 4 bases and J by 2 bases, leaving 17 bases between them. CDR3 size: 17 residues. Germline-derived CDR1 and CDR2 are SGHAT and FQNNGV.

The chain is built from TRBV19 and TRBJ1-4; TRBD1 matches at 8 bases. In germline, CDR1 is LNHDA, CDR2 SQIVND (reference sequence). The CDR3 runs to 15 residues. V gave up 3 bases and J gave up 7 bases; unmatched junction bases: 7. The CDR3 region is CASSIPDRGGEKLFF. CDR3 in DNA: TGTGCCAGTAGTATCCCCGACAGGGGAGGTGAAAAACTGTTTTTT.

This clone appeared once. Other DNA sequences in the same sample also yield this CDR3. J is TRBJ2-2 and V is TRBV7-8; D is perhaps TRBD1 (5 bases). Trimming removed 2 bases at V and 5 bases at J, with 9 bases between. Germline V gene sequence: CDR1 SGHVS, CDR2 FQNEAQ. The CDR3 spans 14 residues. CDR3 region: CASSLRGGTGELFF. Written as DNA, the CDR3 is TGTGCCAGCAGCTTAAGGGGCGGAACCGGGGAGCTGTTTTTT.

There are a few counts of this clone. The chain combines TRBV7-9 with TRBJ1-1; the D is unclear. The CDR3 loop spans 14 amino acids. Germline V gene sequence: CDR1 SEHNR, CDR2 FQNEAQ (reference sequence). Trimming cost V 0 bases and J 1 base, with 6 bases left between them. CDR3 amino acids: CASSLAQPNTEAFF. CDR3 nucleotide sequence: TGTGCCAGCAGCTTAGCTCAGCCGAACACTGAAGCTTTCTTT.

For this clone: An end of the junction does not agree with germline; a read error may underlie this. V usage is TRBV7-7 and J usage is TRBJ2-5, with 10 bases matching TRBD2. The CDR3 length is 15 residues. Germline CDR1 is SSHAT and CDR2 is FNYEAQ (reference sequence). The CDR3 nucleotides are TGTGCTAGCAGACCTAGCGGGGGTCCTCTAGAGACCCAGTACTTC. It codes for CASRPSGGPLETQYF.

The CDR3 bases are TGTGCCAGCACCGTTGGGTCGGCAGCTTCCTACGAGCAGTACTTC. Protein sequence: CASTVGSAASYEQYF. V gene TRBV7-2 combines with J gene TRBJ2-7; no clear D. Trimming removed 7 bases from V and 1 base from J, with 17 bases in between. Germline CDR1 reads SGHTA; CDR2 reads FQGNSA. The CDR3 runs 15 residues.

The rearrangement uses TRBV6-4 and TRBJ2-1, with 9 nucleotides matching TRBD2. V trimming: 2 bases; J trimming: 2 bases; junction bases outside the gene matches: 4. This CDR3 region has 16 residues. Germline CDR1 is MRHNA and CDR2 is SNTAGT. CDR3 region: CASSDMAGGPYNEQFF. DNA of the CDR3: TGTGCCAGCAGTGACATGGCGGGGGGGCCCTACAATGAGCAGTTCTTC.

This clone was seen only once. The chain uses TRBV7-2 and TRBJ1-3; maybe TRBD1 (6 bases). V was cut by 5 bases and J by 2 bases, with 10 bases left in between. The germline gives CDR1 SGHTA, CDR2 FQGNSA. The CDR3 consists of 14 residues. The chain's CDR3 is CASSRRTAGNTIYF. The CDR3, as DNA: TGTGCCAGCAGCCGACGGACAGCTGGAAACACCATATATTTT.

The V gene is TRBV13, the J gene TRBJ1-5; D is undetermined. The length of the CDR3 is 14 residues. Between the trimmed V and J ends, which lost 5 bases and 2 bases, there was a span of 10 bases. Germline CDR1 reads PRHDT; CDR2 reads FYEKMQ (reference sequence). CDR3 bases: TGTGCCAGCAGCCCCTCCCGGGGCAATCAGCCCCAGCATTTT. This translates into CASSPSRGNQPQHF.

The chain links TRBV9 to TRBJ2-1; 8 bases match TRBD1. Germline values: CDR1 SGDLS, CDR2 YYNGEE. This CDR3 comprises 19 residues. After removal of 0 bases from V and 0 bases from J, the junction contained 11 bases not matched to a gene. The CDR3 DNA sequence: TGTGCCAGCAGCGTAGGTCCCGGGACAGGCCTGAGCTCCTACAATGAGCAGTTCTTC. Protein product: CASSVGPGTGLSSYNEQFF.

The chain recombines TRBV13 with TRBJ2-6; TRBD1 matches at 8 bases. V lost 5 bases to trimming and J lost 0 bases; unmatched junction nucleotides: 15. From germline, CDR1 is PRHDT and CDR2 FYEKMQ (reference sequence). This CDR3 is built from 20 residues. In DNA, the CDR3 is TGTGCCAGCAGCCCCCTACTCGAGGGACAGGTTAGCTCTGGGGCCAACGTCCTGACTTTC. Translated, it gives CASSPLLEGQVSSGANVLTF.

The V gene is TRBV7-9, the J gene TRBJ1-5; possible D gene TRBD1, 5 bases. Germline V gives CDR1 SEHNR, CDR2 FQNEAQ (reference sequence). The CDR3 loop spans 14 amino acids. Trimming shortened V by 2 bases and J by 4 bases, and 9 bases separated the two germline ends. In DNA, the CDR3 is TGTGCCAGCAGCTTATCGGGGGAGAATCAGCCCCAGCATTTT. Protein sequence: CASSLSGENQPQHF.

The V gene is TRBV29-1, the J gene TRBJ2-1; no clear D gene. Trimming cost V 4 bases and J 7 bases, with 11 bases left between them. This CDR3 spans 12 amino acids. Germline V gene data show CDR1 as SQVTM and CDR2 as ANQGSEA. The CDR3 DNA reads as TGCAGCGTTGTTCTTAGAAGGAATGAGCAGTTCTTC. Translation: CSVVLRRNEQFF.

The chain has TRBV19 and TRBJ2-3; the match to TRBD2 covers 11 bases. The junction had 3 bases not matched to a gene; V was cut back by 3 bases and J by 4 bases. The CDR3 has 15 amino acids. Per germline, CDR1 LNHDA and CDR2 SQIVND (reference sequence). In DNA form, the CDR3 reads TGTGCCAGTAGTATCGTACTAGCGGGAGCAGATACGCAGTATTTT. It is translated as CASSIVLAGADTQYF.

The rearrangement uses TRBV9 and TRBJ1-5; TRBD1 matches at 10 bases. The junction had 7 bases not matched to a gene; V was cut back by 9 bases and J by 7 bases. The CDR3 sequence is 13 residues long. Germline V lookup: CDR1 SGDLS, CDR2 YYNGEE. CDR3 region: CATPGTGDQPQHF. The CDR3 coding sequence is TGTGCCACCCCGGGGACAGGGGACCAGCCCCAGCATTTT. The whole variable domain, filled in from reference TRBV9 and TRBJ1-5, reads DSGVTQTPKHLITATGQRVTLRCSPRSGDLSVYWYQQSLDQGLQFLIQYYNGEERAKGNILERFSAQQFPDLHSELNLSSLELGDSALYFCATPGTGDQPQHFGDGTRLSIL.

The genes are TRBV7-9 and TRBJ1-4, with TRBD1 identical over 10 bases. The CDR3 sequence is 14 residues long. With 5 bases clipped from V and 6 bases from J, the junction kept 3 bases outside the gene matches. Germline lookup yields CDR1 SEHNR and CDR2 FQNEAQ (reference sequence). The CDR3 DNA sequence: TGTGCCAGCAGCCTGGACAGGGGGGATGAAAAACTGTTTTTT. This encodes CASSLDRGDEKLFF. The entire variable domain, with the rest obtained from reference TRBV7-9 and TRBJ1-4, is as follows: DTGVSQNPRHKITKRGQNVTFRCDPISEHNRLYWYRQTLGQGPEFLTYFQNEAQLEKSRLLSDRFSAERPKGSFSTLEIQRTEQGDSAMYLCASSLDRGDEKLFFGSGTQLSVL.

The chain joins TRBV6-1 to TRBJ2-1; possibly TRBD2 for D (5 bases). This CDR3 spans 12 amino acids. V was pared by 0 bases and J by 10 bases, with 7 bases between. Germline lookup yields CDR1 MNHNS and CDR2 SASEGT. As DNA, the CDR3 is TGTGCCAGCAGTGAAGCTAGGGAGGAGCAGTTCTTC. As protein: CASSEAREEQFF.

In its sample, this clone was seen a few times. For the CDR3, the DNA is TGTGCCAGTGCCCGGGACAGACCTAACTATGGCTACACCTTC. As protein: CASARDRPNYGYTF. The rearrangement uses TRBV6-5 and TRBJ1-2; TRBD1 agrees at 7 bases. Trimming removed 9 bases from V and 0 bases from J; junction bases left unmatched: 7. This CDR3 region has 14 residues. Germline CDR1 and CDR2: MNHEY and SVGAGI.

The J gene is TRBJ2-7, the V gene TRBV7-9; no clear D. The CDR3 spans 14 residues. In germline, CDR1 is SEHNR, CDR2 FQNEAQ (reference sequence). V lost 2 bases and J lost 5, with 13 bases in between. CDR3 sequence: CASSLQANQNEQYF. CDR3 nucleotides: TGTGCCAGCAGCTTACAAGCGAATCAGAACGAGCAGTACTTC.